Presented here are 6 T cell receptor beta chains from one specimen sequenced in a study of blood T cell repertoires in COVID-19. This table comes from immunoSEQ multiplex PCR, and its TCRdb copy is limited to in-frame clones, with some not included. The profile shows around 150,000 clones, 80% of them singletons. The material sequenced was peripheral blood. All receptors derive from a woman aged 50 to 60 with acute or convalescent COVID-19.

This clone was picked up one time. The chain links TRBV6-2 or TRBV6-3 to TRBJ1-4; tentative D call: TRBD1 (5 bases). CDR1 and CDR2 (germline): MNHEY, SVGEGT. CDR3 length equals 11 residues. Trimming pared 2 bases from V and 10 bases from J, leaving 5 bases between. The CDR3 loop reads CASSYQGKLFF. The CDR3 DNA follows: TGTGCCAGCAGTTACCAGGGAAAACTGTTTTTT.

This clone was seen a handful of times. V and J are TRBV6-5 and TRBJ2-7, with D unresolved. This CDR3 spans 15 amino acids. V lost 0 bases and J 2 bases, leaving 11 bases between the germline ends. In germline, CDR1 is MNHEY, CDR2 SVGAGI. CDR3 sequence: CASSYSSEAPYEQYF. CDR3 sequence (DNA): TGTGCCAGCAGTTACTCCTCTGAAGCCCCCTACGAGCAGTACTTC.

This chain links TRBV4-2 with TRBJ2-3; 9 bases map to TRBD2. V gave up 0 bases and J gave up 3 bases; unmatched junction bases: 7. In germline, CDR1 is LGHNA, CDR2 YNFKEQ. This CDR3 is built from 17 residues. The CDR3 DNA follows: TGTGCCAGCAGCCAAGATGAAGCGGGACTAGCAACAGATACGCAGTATTTT. This codes for CASSQDEAGLATDTQYF.

This clone came up a few times. The chain joins TRBV7-2 to TRBJ1-4, with 10 bases lining up with TRBD1. Germline V lookup: CDR1 SGHTA, CDR2 FQGNSA. V shed 5 bases, J shed 7 bases, and the junction held 10 bases outside the gene matches. CDR3 length equals 16 residues. The CDR3 spells CASSLSTGTGVEKLFF. The CDR3 nucleotides read TGTGCCAGCAGCCTCAGTACCGGGACAGGGGTTGAAAAACTGTTTTTT.

This clone was counted once. The chain couples TRBV2 to TRBJ1-4, with 9 nucleotides matching TRBD1. Per the germline V gene, CDR1 is SNHLY and CDR2 is FYNNEI. V dropped 6 bases and J dropped 11; count of bases not matched to a gene: 10. The CDR3 contains 14 residues. The CDR3 nucleotides read TGTGCCAGCAGCGTCAGGACAGGGGTTTTGAAACTGTTTTTT. Encoded protein: CASSVRTGVLKLFF.

The rearrangement links TRBV11-2 to TRBJ2-1; no firm D call. CDR1 and CDR2 (germline): SGHAT, FQNNGV. This CDR3 contains 14 residues. The ends were cut back, 1 base at V and 1 base at J, with 5 bases in the middle. For the CDR3, the DNA is TGTGCCAGCAGCTTAGGCGGATCCTACAATGAGCAGTTCTTC. It translates to CASSLGGSYNEQFF.